There are a few counts of the clone carrying this T cell receptor beta chain. No antigen is known for it. The sample is drawn from a study of identical twins. Notes on the study in general: There is a chance that invariant MAIT and iNKT cells partially muddied zero-insertion analyses. Cord blood beta clonotypes that were abundant carried fewer insertions, and memory repertoires showed no such trend. Within monozygotic twins, out-of-frame TCR alpha sharing was underestimated by the models. Among beta out-of-frame sequences, excess sharing between twins appeared weaker.

This CDR3 spans 12 amino acids. In germline, CDR1 is MNHNS, CDR2 SASEGT. Trimming removed 6 bases from V and 1 base from J, with 4 bases in between. TCRdb analysed the 5' RACE reads with MiXCR anew, one entry per CDR3 protein. This sample has 350,000 to 400,000 distinct CDR3 sequences, with 7% to 9.5% found just once. This chain uses TRBV6-1 with TRBJ1-5; D is unclear. This receptor was identified in a woman in her forties or fifties in good health. The material sequenced was naive T cells sorted from blood. Here the CDR3 reads CASRQSNQPQHF. The DNA of the CDR3 is TGTGCCAGCAGACAGAGCAATCAGCCCCAGCATTTT.